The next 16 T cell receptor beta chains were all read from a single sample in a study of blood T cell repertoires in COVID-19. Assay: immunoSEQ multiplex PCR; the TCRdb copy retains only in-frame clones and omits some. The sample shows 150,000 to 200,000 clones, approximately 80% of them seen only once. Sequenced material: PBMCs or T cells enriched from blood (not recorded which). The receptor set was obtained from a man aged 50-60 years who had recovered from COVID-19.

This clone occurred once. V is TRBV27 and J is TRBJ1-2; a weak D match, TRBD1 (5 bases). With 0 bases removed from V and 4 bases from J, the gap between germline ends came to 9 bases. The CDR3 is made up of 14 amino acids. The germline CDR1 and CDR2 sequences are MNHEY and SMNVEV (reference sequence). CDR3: CASSLSGAGYGYTF. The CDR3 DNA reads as TGTGCCAGCAGTTTATCAGGGGCCGGCTATGGCTACACCTTC.

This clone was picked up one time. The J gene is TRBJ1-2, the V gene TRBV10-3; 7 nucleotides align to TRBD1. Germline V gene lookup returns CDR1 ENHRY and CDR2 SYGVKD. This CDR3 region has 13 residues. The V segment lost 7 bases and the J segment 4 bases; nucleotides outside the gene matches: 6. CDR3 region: CAINRDSSYGYTF. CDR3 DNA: TGTGCCATCAATAGGGACAGCTCCTATGGCTACACCTTC.

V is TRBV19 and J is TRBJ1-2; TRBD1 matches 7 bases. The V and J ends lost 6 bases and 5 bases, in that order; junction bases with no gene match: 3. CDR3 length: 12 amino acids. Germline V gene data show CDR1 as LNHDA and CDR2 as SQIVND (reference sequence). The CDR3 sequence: CASRTGYYGYTF. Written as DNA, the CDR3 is TGTGCCAGTAGGACAGGGTATTATGGCTACACCTTC. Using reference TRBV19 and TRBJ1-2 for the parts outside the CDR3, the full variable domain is DGGITQSPKYLFRKEGQNVTLSCEQNLNHDAMYWYRQDPGQGLRLIYYSQIVNDFQKGDIAEGYSVSREKKESFPLTVTSAQKNPTAFYLCASRTGYYGYTFGSGTRLTVV.

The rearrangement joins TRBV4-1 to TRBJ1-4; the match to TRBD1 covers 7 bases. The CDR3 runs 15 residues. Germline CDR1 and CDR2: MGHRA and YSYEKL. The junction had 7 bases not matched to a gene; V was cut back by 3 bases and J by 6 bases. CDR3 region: CASSQVGTADEKLFF. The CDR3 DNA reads TGCGCCAGCAGCCAGGTAGGGACAGCTGATGAAAAACTGTTTTTT.

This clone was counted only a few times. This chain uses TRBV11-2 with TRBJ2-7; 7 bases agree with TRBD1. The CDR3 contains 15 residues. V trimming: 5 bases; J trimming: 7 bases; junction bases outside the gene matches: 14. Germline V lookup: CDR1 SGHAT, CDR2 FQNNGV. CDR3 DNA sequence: TGTGCCAGCAGCGACCTGGGGGACAGTCGGAGGGAGCAGTACTTC. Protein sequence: CASSDLGDSRREQYF.

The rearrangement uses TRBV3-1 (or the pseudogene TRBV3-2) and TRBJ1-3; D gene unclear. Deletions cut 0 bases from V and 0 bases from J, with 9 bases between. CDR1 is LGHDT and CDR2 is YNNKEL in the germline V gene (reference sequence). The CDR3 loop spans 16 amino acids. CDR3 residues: CASSQDAVYSGNTIYF. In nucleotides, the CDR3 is TGTGCCAGCAGCCAAGATGCGGTTTACTCTGGAAACACCATATATTTT.

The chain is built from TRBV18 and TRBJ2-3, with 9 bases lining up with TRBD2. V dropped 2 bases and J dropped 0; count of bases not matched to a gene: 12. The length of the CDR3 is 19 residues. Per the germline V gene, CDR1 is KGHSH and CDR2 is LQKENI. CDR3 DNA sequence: TGTGCCAGCTCACCAAGGCGGGGGGGCCTTGAGACGAGCACAGATACGCAGTATTTT. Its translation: CASSPRRGGLETSTDTQYF.

CDR3 nucleotide sequence: TGTGCCAGCAGCCAGACAGGGGGTCAAATCTACGAGCAGTACTTC. Translation gives CASSQTGGQIYEQYF. V is TRBV11-2 and J is TRBJ2-7; 9 bases are shared with TRBD1. Germline assignment: CDR1 SGHAT and CDR2 FQNNGV. The CDR3 contains 15 residues. With 5 bases clipped from V and 3 bases from J, the junction kept 8 bases outside the gene matches.

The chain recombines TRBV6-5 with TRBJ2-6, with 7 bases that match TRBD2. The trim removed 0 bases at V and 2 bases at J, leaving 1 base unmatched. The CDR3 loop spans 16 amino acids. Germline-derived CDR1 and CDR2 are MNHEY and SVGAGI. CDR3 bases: TGTGCCAGCAGTTACTCCCGGGGGGCTGGGGCCAACGTCCTGACTTTC. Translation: CASSYSRGAGANVLTF.

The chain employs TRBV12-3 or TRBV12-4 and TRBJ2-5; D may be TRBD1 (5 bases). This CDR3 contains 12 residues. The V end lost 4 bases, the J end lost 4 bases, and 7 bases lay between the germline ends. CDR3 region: CASSSQGETQYF. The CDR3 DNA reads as TGTGCCAGCAGTTCCCAGGGAGAGACCCAGTACTTC.

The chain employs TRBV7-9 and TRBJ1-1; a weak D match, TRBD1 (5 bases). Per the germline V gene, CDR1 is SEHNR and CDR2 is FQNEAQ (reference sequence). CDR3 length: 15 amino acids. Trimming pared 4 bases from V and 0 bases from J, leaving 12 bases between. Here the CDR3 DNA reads TGTGCCAGCAGCTCAAGGGGCAGCTTGAACACTGAAGCTTTCTTT. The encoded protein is CASSSRGSLNTEAFF.

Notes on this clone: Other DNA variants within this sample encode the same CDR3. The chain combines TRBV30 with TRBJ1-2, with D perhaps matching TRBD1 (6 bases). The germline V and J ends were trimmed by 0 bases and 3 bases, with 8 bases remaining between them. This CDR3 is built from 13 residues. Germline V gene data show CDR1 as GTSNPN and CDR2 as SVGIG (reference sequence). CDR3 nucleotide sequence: TGTGCCTGGAGTGTGCAGGGGTACTATGGCTACACCTTC. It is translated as CAWSVQGYYGYTF.

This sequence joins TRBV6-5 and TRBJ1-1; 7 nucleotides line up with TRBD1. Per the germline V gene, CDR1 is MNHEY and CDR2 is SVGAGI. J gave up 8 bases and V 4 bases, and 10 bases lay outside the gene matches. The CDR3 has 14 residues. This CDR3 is CASSSTTGIAEAFF. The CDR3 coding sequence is TGTGCCAGCAGTTCCACGACAGGGATCGCCGAAGCTTTCTTT.

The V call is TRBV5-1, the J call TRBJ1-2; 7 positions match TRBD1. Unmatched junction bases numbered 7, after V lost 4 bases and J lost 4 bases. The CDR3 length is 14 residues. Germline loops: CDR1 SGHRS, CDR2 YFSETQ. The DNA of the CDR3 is TGCGCCAGCAGCGCAGGGGACAGTCCCTATGGCTACACCTTC. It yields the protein CASSAGDSPYGYTF.

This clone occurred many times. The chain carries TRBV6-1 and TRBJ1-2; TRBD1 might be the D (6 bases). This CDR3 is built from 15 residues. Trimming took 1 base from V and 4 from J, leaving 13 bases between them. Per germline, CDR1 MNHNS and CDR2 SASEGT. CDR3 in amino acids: CASSEDRAYIYGYTF. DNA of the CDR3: TGTGCCAGCAGTGAAGACAGGGCCTATATCTATGGCTACACCTTC.

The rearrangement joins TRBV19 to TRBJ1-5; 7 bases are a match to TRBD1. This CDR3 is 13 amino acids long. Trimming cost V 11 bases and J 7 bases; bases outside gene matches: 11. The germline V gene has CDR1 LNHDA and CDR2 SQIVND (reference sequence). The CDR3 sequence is CAVREGAEQPQHF. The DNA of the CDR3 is TGTGCCGTCCGGGAGGGGGCTGAGCAGCCCCAGCATTTT.